This TCR beta chain came from a study of shared clonotypes between healthy human individuals. CDR1 and CDR2 (germline): SGHTA, FQGNSA. This CDR3 contains 15 residues. V lost 5 bases, J lost 6 bases, and 16 bases lay in between. The table came from immunoSEQ multiplex PCR; TCRdb's copy has only in-frame clones and leaves some out. Here the sample spans about 1 million clones, more than 60% being singletons. This clonotype originated in a young man in good health. Sequencing input: memory CD4+ T cells sorted from blood. Subset defined: CD45RA-negative fraction. This rearrangement joins TRBV7-2 to TRBJ2-2; D is unclear. The CDR3 sequence: CASSPPAGPAGELFF. CDR3 in DNA: TGTGCCAGCAGCCCCCCGGCAGGCCCAGCCGGGGAGCTGTTTTTT.